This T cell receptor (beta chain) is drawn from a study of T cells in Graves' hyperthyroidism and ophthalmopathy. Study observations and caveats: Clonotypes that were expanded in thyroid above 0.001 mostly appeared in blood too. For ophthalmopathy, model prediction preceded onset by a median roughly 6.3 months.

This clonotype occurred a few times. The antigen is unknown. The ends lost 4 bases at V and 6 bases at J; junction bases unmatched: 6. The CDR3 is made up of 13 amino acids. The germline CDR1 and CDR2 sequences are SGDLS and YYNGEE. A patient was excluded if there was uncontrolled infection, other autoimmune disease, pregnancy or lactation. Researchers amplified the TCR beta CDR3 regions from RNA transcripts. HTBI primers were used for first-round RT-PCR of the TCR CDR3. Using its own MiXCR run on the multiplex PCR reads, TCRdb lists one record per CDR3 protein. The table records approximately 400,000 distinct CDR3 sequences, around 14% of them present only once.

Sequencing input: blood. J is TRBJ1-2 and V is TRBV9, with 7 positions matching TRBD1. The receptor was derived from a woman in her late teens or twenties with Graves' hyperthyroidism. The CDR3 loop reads CASSLTGDHGYTF. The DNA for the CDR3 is TGTGCCAGCAGCCTTACAGGGGACCATGGCTACACCTTC.